This T cell receptor beta chain was recovered during a study of blood T cell repertoires in COVID-19. Across the whole study: From T cells, B-cell-depleted T cells, or PBMCs came the material, which was cDNA or gDNA.

The method was immunoSEQ multiplex PCR; TCRdb's version includes in-frame clones alone and lacks a portion of them. The sample has just under 95,000 clones, 80% seen once; the top ten hold around 20%. V lost 2 bases and J 6 bases, leaving 3 bases between the germline ends. Germline V gene sequence: CDR1 SGHTS, CDR2 YDEGEE. CDR3 length equals 11 residues. The sequence derives from a human donor in a cohort sampled during active COVID-19. The chain uses TRBV5-8 and TRBJ2-1; unclear D gene. The sample consisted of peripheral blood. The CDR3 sequence is CASSFINEQFF. CDR3 sequence (DNA): TGTGCCAGCAGCTTCATCAATGAGCAGTTCTTC.